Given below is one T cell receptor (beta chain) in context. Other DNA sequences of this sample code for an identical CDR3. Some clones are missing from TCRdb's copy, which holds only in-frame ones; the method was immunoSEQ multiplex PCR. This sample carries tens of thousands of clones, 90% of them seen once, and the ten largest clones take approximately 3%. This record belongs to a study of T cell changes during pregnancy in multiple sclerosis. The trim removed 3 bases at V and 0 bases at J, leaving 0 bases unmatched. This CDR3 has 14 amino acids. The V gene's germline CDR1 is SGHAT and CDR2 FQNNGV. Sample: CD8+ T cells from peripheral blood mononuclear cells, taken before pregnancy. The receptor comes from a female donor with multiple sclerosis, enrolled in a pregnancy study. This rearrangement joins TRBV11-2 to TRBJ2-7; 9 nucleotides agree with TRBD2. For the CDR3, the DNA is TGTGCCAGCAGCTTTAGCGGGGGCTCCTACGAGCAGTACTTC. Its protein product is CASSFSGGSYEQYF.